What follows is one T cell receptor beta chain and its context. The junction had 4 bases not matched to a gene; V was cut back by 5 bases and J by 4 bases. In germline, CDR1 is SGHVS, CDR2 FQNEAQ. CDR3 size: 14 residues. This sample is part of a study of blood T cell repertoires in COVID-19. TCRdb keeps only in-frame clones here, not all; method: immunoSEQ multiplex PCR. The table has under 55,000 clones, approximately 87% seen once. This receptor was identified in a human donor in a cohort sampled during active COVID-19. Source material: peripheral blood. V gene TRBV7-8 combines with J gene TRBJ1-4; 7 bases align to TRBD1. The CDR3 reads CASSPDRYNEKLFF. The CDR3 DNA sequence: TGTGCCAGCAGCCCGGACAGGTATAATGAAAAACTGTTTTTT.